This T cell receptor beta chain was recorded in a study of blood T cell repertoires in COVID-19 (dated by TCRdb to about 2020). For context, the study as a whole: Samples covering the acute and convalescent phases of COVID-19 were provided by collaborators in the United States, Italy and Spain. The prospective study material was composed of cDNA or gDNA derived from T cells, B-cell-depleted T cells, or PBMCs. Subjects who had been exposed to COVID-19, were actively infected with it, or had recovered from it provided the deeply sampled blood TCRbeta repertoires that made up the dataset. A freely available public database, intended as a resource for researchers studying the immune response to SARS-CoV-2, is where the repertoires were released. Samples came from the ongoing ImmuneRACE study (first 160 participants) plus 1,254 subjects from 6 global collaborators. Nearly every sample came with metadata listing a de-identified subject ID, COVID-19 status, age in years and sex. HLA class I and class II types, where available, came from metadata supplied by the sample provider rather than from assay-based typing.

Whole blood was collected in K2EDTA tubes by collaborating institutions according to the institutions' own protocols. For TCRbeta analysis, collaborator samples were shipped as frozen whole blood, as isolated PBMCs, or as DNA extracted from either sample type. Unmatched junction bases come to 13, with V trimmed by 7 bases and J by 7 bases. CDR1 MGHDK and CDR2 SYGVNS are derived from the germline V gene. The CDR3 measures 16 amino acids from cysteine to phenylalanine. Kept here is only the CDR3 DNA, which spans 48 bases and is read in frame from base 1. Overall results and qualifications from the work: How much clinical and demographic metadata was included differed by source and by participant, and the metadata was provided uncurated.

TCRbeta CDR3 regions were amplified from genomic DNA using the immunoSEQ Assay, a bias-controlled multiplex PCR. Under the source paper's analysis protocol: The number of nucleated cells in each sample was estimated by amplification of reference gene primers within the assay. To quantify the absolute abundance of each unique TCRbeta CDR3 rearrangement, sequence reads were collapsed and filtered. For each sample, productive Simpson clonality was calculated as the square root of Simpson's diversity index over productive rearrangements. TCRdb's version of the immuneACCESS table is confined to in-frame rearrangements and falls short of the full clone set. An unresolved V gene accounts for under half of the shortfall where checked; the remainder is of unknown origin. The V and J calls and clone size are taken from that table; D and trimming were inferred from the DNA. The sample yields a few hundred thousand clones; roughly 84% were counted once. Approximately 3.8% of the sample rests with the top ten.

Concerning this clone itself: Its antigen target is currently unknown. Base qualities are missing; no much larger clone stands one base away.

This chain joins TRBV25-1 to TRBJ1-6, with 7 bases aligning to TRBD1. Sequencing used peripheral blood. This sequence originates from a woman of 80 years or more with acute or convalescent COVID-19. CDR3 sequence: CASTPTGGTDNSPLHF. The bases read TGTGCCAGCACCCCCACGGGGGGGACAGACAATTCACCCCTCCACTTT. The CDR3, completed at both ends by the reference TRBV25-1 and TRBJ1-6 genes, gives the full variable domain EADIYQTPRYLVIGTGKKITLECSQTMGHDKMYWYQQDPGMELHLIHYSYGVNSTEKGDLSSESTVSRIRTEHFPLTLESARPSHTSQYLCASTPTGGTDNSPLHFGNGTRLTVT.